The table lists the clone carrying this T cell receptor beta chain with many counts. The target antigen is unknown. This entry is derived from a study of CD8 T cells in ankylosing spondylitis. Overall study findings and caveats: The study looked at matched synovial fluid samples from ankylosing spondylitis patients. Disease-linked clones were reported to be significantly enriched there. Ankylosing spondylitis blood appeared to be characterized by a TCR beta motif of several highly homologous variants.

Quantitative 5'-RACE with molecular barcodes produced the TCR beta libraries. TCRdb used MiXCR to reprocess the 5' RACE reads, holding one entry per CDR3 protein. Found here are 700,000 to 850,000 distinct CDR3 sequences, about 12% of them singletons; the top ten hold around 0.51%. The CDR3 totals 11 residues. Germline V gives CDR1 ENHRY, CDR2 SYGVKD. Trimming took 9 bases from V and 6 from J, leaving 8 bases between them. The sequence derives from a male donor with ankylosing spondylitis. The V gene is TRBV10-3, the J gene TRBJ1-4; D ambiguous. Sequencing used blood, either unsorted or a sorted T cell fraction (not recorded which). CDR3 DNA: TGTGCCATTCGTACGGATGAAAAACTGTTTTTT. It translates to CAIRTDEKLFF.